The 6 T cell receptor beta chains reported below all come from one sample, sequenced in a study of beta chain features in type 1 diabetes. Study-wide results and limits: Shortening that was moderate but significant affected the TCRB CDR3s of Type 1 diabetes patients in all four CD4+ subsets.

Every bit of the isolated RNA underwent reverse transcription, so sequencing read expressed TCRB transcripts. Repertoires were generated with immunoSEQ multiplex PCR, while TCRdb's copy carries only in-frame clones and drops some. The repertoire holds 130,000 or so clones, with approximately 15% as singletons. Their antigens are not known. Material for sequencing was central memory CD4+ T cells from blood. The receptors were gathered from a man in his late teens or twenties with type 1 diabetes.

The chain combines TRBV9 with TRBJ1-2, with D uncertain. Deletions cut 0 bases from V and 8 bases from J, with 11 bases between. The CDR3 extends over 13 amino acids. CDR1 and CDR2 (germline): SGDLS, YYNGEE. CDR3 DNA sequence: TGTGCCAGCAGCGTAGATGTTGATTACGGCTACACCTTC. This gives the protein CASSVDVDYGYTF.

This clone was picked up a small number of times. The V gene is TRBV4-1, the J gene TRBJ1-1, with D possibly being TRBD1 (6 bases). Germline assignment: CDR1 MGHRA and CDR2 YSYEKL. This CDR3 is built from 14 residues. The germline V and J ends were trimmed by 3 bases and 4 bases, with 12 bases remaining between them. The CDR3 is CASSQGGLGTEAFF. The CDR3 DNA sequence: TGCGCCAGCAGCCAGGGGGGCTTAGGCACTGAAGCTTTCTTT.

This clone appeared a few times. This specimen includes other DNA sequences encoding the same CDR3. Written as DNA, the CDR3 is TGTGCCAGCAGCTCACAGGGGGCTGCTGAAAAACTGTTTTTT. Translated: CASSSQGAAEKLFF. The genes are TRBV5-4 and TRBJ1-4; 9 bases match TRBD1. Germline assignment: CDR1 SGHNT and CDR2 YYREEE (reference sequence). The CDR3 extends over 14 amino acids. V was pared by 3 bases and J by 7 bases, with 4 bases of the junction left unmatched.

This rearrangement joins TRBV5-6 to TRBJ2-1; maybe TRBD1 (6 bases). V was trimmed by 3 bases and J by 9 bases, leaving 13 bases between them. The CDR3 consists of 13 residues. CDR1 is SGHDT and CDR2 is YYEEEE in the germline V gene. DNA of the CDR3: TGTGCCAGCAGCTACTCGGACAGAAGTGAGCAGTTCTTC. Translated: CASSYSDRSEQFF.

The chain recombines TRBV7-3 with TRBJ2-5, with D possibly TRBD2 on 6 matching bases. This CDR3 has 15 amino acids. The germline V gene has CDR1 SGHTA and CDR2 FQGTGA. Trimming left V 2 bases short and J 3 bases short, with 13 bases between. CDR3 bases: TGTGCCAGCAGCTTAGATCGGGCTAGCGAAGAGACCCAGTACTTC. Its protein product is CASSLDRASEETQYF.

The genes are TRBV29-1 and TRBJ2-5, with D maybe TRBD2 (5 bases). Near its end, the DNA agrees better with TRBJ2-7, so the J call may be wrong. Germline CDR1 reads SQVTM; CDR2 reads ANQGSEA. This CDR3 has 15 residues. This chain's CDR3 is CSGARPRGESYEQYF. The CDR3 nucleotides are TGCAGCGGTGCTCGCCCCCGGGGTGAGAGTTACGAGCAGTACTTC.